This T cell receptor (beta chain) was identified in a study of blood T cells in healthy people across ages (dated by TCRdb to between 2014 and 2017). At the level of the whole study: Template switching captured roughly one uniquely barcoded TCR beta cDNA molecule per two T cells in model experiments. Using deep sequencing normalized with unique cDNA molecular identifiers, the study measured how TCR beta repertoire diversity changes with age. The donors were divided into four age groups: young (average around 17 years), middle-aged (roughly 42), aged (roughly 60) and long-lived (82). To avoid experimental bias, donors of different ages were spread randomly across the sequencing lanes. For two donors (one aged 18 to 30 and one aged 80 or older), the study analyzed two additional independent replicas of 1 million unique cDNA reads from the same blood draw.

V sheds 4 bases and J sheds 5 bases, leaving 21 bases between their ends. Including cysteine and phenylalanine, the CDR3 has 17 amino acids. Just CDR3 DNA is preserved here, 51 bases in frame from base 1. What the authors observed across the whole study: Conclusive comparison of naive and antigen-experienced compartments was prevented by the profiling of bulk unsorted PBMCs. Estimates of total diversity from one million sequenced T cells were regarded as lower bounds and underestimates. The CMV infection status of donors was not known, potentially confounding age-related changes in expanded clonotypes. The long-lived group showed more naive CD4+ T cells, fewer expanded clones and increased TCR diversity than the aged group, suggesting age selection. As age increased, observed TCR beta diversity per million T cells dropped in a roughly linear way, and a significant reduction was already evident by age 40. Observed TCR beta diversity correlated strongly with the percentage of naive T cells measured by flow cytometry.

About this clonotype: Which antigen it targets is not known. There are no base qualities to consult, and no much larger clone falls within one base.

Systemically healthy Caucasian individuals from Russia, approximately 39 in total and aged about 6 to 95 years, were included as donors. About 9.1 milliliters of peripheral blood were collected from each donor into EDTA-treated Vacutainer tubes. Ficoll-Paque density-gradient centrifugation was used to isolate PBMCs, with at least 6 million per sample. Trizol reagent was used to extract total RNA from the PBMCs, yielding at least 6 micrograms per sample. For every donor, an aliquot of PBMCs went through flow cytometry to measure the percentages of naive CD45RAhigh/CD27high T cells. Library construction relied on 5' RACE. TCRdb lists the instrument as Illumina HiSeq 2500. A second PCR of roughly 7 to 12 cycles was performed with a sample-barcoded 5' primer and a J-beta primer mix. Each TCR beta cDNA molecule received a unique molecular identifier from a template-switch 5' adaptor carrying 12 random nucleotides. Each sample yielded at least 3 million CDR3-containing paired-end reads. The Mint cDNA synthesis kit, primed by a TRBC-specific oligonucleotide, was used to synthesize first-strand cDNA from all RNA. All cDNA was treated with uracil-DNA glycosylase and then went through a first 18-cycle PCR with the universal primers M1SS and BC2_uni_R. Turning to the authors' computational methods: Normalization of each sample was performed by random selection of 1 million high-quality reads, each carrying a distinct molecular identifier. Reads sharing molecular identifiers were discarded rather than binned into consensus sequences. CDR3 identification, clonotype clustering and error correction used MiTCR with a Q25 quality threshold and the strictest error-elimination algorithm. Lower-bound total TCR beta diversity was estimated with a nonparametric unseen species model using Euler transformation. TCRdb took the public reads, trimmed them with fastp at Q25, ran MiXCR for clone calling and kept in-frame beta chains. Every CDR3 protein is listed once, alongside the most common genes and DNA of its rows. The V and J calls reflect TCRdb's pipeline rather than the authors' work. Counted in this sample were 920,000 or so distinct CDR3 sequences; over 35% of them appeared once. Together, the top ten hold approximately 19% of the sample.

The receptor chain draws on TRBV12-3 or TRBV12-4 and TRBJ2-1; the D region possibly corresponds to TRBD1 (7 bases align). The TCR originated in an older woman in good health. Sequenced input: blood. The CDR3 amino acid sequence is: CASSYPRGARSHNEQFF. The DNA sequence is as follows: TGTGCCAGCAGTTATCCCAGGGGGGCCAGGAGCCACAATGAGCAGTTCTTC.